A selection of T cell receptor beta chains follows, all from one sample in a study of shared clonotypes between healthy human individuals. Method: immunoSEQ multiplex PCR; TCRdb's copy keeps in-frame clones and lacks some. The repertoire consists of some 2.1 million clones, with around 93% occurring once and the leading ten covering about 1.7%. The sequencing input was naive CD8+ T cells from PBMCs. The receptors come from a man younger than 35 in good health. Some clones in this sample may be carry-over from other donors' samples. The conserved cysteine and the conserved F or W are not part of the CDR3 here. The order of the fields is CDR3 protein, V gene, D gene, clone size. The D gene is left open where the match is weak. Expanded clones get a size class; other rows say once, few or many, or leave the size out.

CDR3: ASSAPQGESLYEQY; V: TRBV28; D: TRBD1; size: -
CDR3: ASRPGAGDSYEQY; V: TRBV10-2; D: -; size: -
CDR3: ASRPRDLVSQPQH; V: TRBV19; D: -; size: -
CDR3: ASSLTGLGINQPQH; V: TRBV7-2; D: -; size: -
CDR3: ATLAGASTDTQY; V: TRBV10-3; D: -; size: -
CDR3: ASKRGAANTEAF; V: TRBV27; D: -; size: -
CDR3: ASSEALWGNYGYT; V: TRBV2; D: -; size: -
CDR3: ASSDRFLNEQF; V: TRBV5-1; D: -; size: -
CDR3: ASSLAGSGANVLT; V: TRBV11-2; D: -; size: once
CDR3: ASSAPTGGTGELF; V: TRBV27; D: -; size: -
CDR3: ASSYGGQVMNTEAF; V: TRBV6-6; D: TRBD1; size: -
CDR3: ASSPRGGELF; V: TRBV6-1; D: -; size: -
CDR3: ASRPGQSNEAF; V: TRBV7-9; D: -; size: few
CDR3: ASSVGVSNEQF; V: TRBV9; D: -; size: few
CDR3: ASARGSNYGYT; V: TRBV7-9; D: TRBD1; size: -
CDR3: ASSFSRAGYEQY; V: TRBV27; D: -; size: -
CDR3: ASSQRGTYEQY; V: TRBV5-8; D: TRBD2; size: -
CDR3: ASSLGGGAGQY; V: TRBV5-6; D: -; size: -
CDR3: ASSDWGQHNEQF; V: TRBV6-1; D: TRBD1; size: -
CDR3: AISEPAVRETQY; V: TRBV10-3; D: -; size: -
CDR3: AISETGYAYEQY; V: TRBV10-3; D: -; size: -
CDR3: ASSPGGLSGEKLF; V: TRBV9; D: TRBD1; size: once
CDR3: ASSPTGAYYGYT; V: TRBV7-2; D: TRBD1; size: -
CDR3: ASSLWVGQGASNYGYT; V: TRBV28; D: TRBD1; size: -
CDR3: ASSSVWLSGNTIY; V: TRBV28; D: -; size: -
CDR3: ASSLGLLAYEQY; V: TRBV7-9; D: -; size: -
CDR3: ASSPPAGSSYEQY; V: TRBV18; D: -; size: -
CDR3: ASSLVLQGGDEQF; V: TRBV7-2; D: -; size: -
CDR3: ASSQARDRGHLWNEQF; V: TRBV4-3; D: TRBD1; size: -
CDR3: ASSQGPRQY; V: TRBV4-1; D: -; size: once
CDR3: ASSSRDRANYGYT; V: TRBV21-1; D: -; size: -
CDR3: ASSGLQGATNEKLF; V: TRBV5-1; D: -; size: -
CDR3: ASSLAKTSGSYEQY; V: TRBV11-2; D: TRBD2; size: -
CDR3: ASSSRQGLDAWTQY; V: TRBV7-6; D: TRBD1; size: -
CDR3: ASSPSY; V: TRBV28; D: -; size: -
CDR3: ASSEWQAVTGGNQPQH; V: TRBV6-1; D: TRBD1; size: -
CDR3: ASIGLETQY; V: TRBV6-6; D: -; size: -
CDR3: AINSGSYNEQF; V: TRBV10-3; D: -; size: -
CDR3: ASRAVAGFFRETQY; V: TRBV27; D: -; size: -
CDR3: ATSRAYGYT; V: TRBV15; D: -; size: -
CDR3: ASSYSRGRTGELF; V: TRBV6-5; D: -; size: -
CDR3: ASSASGTGMSNGYT; V: TRBV9; D: TRBD1; size: -
CDR3: ASSQDSVAGGPFSSEQF; V: TRBV4-1; D: TRBD2; size: -
CDR3: ASSLEGASYEQY; V: TRBV28; D: -; size: -
CDR3: ASSVGPGLLYEQY; V: TRBV9; D: -; size: -
CDR3: SVEGQGWNTEAF; V: TRBV29-1; D: TRBD1; size: -
CDR3: ASSSRQVRGSPLH; V: TRBV7-2; D: -; size: -
CDR3: ASSSELWGTTDTQY; V: TRBV5-4; D: -; size: -
CDR3: SVEEGTSAWYEQY; V: TRBV29-1; D: TRBD2; size: -
CDR3: ASSRAGTRDEQY; V: TRBV4-1; D: -; size: once
CDR3: ASSLWDRGPSGELF; V: TRBV11-2; D: TRBD1; size: -
CDR3: ASGSTVNTEAF; V: TRBV6-6; D: -; size: -